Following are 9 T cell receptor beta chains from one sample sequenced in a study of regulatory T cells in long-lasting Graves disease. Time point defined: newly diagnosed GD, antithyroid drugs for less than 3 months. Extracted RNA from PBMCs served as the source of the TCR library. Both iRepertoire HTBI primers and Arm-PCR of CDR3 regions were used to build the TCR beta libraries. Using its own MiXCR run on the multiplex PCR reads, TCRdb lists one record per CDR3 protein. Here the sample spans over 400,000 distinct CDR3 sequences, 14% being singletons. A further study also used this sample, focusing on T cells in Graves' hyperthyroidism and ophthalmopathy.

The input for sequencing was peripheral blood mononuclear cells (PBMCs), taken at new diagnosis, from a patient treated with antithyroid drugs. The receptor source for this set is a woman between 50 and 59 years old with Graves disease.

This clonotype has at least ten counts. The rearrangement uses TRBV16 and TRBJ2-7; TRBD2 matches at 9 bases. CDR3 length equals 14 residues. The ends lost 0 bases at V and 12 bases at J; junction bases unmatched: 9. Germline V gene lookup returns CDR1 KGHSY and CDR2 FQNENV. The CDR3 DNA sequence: TGTGCCAGCAGCCAATCGACTAGCGGCACTATTGGGTACTTC. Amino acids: CASSQSTSGTIGYF.

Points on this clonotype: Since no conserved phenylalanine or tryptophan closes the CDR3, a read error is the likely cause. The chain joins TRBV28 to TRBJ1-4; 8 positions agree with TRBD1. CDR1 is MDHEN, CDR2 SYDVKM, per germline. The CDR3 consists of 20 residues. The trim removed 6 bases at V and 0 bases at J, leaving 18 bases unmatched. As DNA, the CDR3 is TGTGCCAGCAGAAACCCGACAGGGGTCGTAACGAGCCCAACTAATGAAAAACTGTTTTTG. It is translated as CASRNPTGVVTSPTNEKLFL.

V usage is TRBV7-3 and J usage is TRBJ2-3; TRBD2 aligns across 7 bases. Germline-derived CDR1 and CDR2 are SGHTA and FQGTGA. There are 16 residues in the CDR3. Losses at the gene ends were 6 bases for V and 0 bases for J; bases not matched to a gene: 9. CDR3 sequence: CASRKGISGSTDTQYF. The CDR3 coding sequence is TGTGCCAGCAGGAAAGGTATTAGCGGGAGCACAGATACGCAGTATTTT.

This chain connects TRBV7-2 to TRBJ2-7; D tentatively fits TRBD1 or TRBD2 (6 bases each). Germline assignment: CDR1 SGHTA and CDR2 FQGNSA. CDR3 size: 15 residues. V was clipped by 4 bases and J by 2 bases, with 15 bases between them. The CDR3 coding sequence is TGTGCCAGCAGCTCCATAGGGGGGCGGACCTACGAGCAGTACTTC. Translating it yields CASSSIGGRTYEQYF.

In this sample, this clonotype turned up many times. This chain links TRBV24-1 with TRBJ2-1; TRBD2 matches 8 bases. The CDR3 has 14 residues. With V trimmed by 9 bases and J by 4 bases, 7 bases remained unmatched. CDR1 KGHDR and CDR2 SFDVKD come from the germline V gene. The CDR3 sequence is CATGIAGLYNEQFF. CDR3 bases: TGTGCCACCGGTATAGCGGGACTTTACAATGAGCAGTTCTTC.

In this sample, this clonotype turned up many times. Written as DNA, the CDR3 is TGTGCCAGCAGCCAAGATACGCCCTATCGGGATGGCTACACCTTC. It codes for CASSQDTPYRDGYTF. This chain joins TRBV3-1 and TRBJ1-2; D gene uncertain. The CDR3 consists of 15 residues. Looked up from germline, CDR1 is LGHDT and CDR2 is YNNKEL (reference sequence). V lost 0 bases and J 6 bases, leaving 14 bases between the germline ends.

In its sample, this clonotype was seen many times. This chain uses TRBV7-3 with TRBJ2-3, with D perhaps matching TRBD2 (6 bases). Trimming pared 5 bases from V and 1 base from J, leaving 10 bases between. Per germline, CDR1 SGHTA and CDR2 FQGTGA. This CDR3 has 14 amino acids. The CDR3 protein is CASSQRLGTDTQYF. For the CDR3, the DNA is TGTGCCAGCAGCCAACGACTAGGCACAGATACGCAGTATTTT.

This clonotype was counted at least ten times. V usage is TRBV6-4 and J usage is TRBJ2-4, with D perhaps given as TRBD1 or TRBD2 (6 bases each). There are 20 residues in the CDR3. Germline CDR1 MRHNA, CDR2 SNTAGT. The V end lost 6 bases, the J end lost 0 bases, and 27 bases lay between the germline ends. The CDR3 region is CASSYRTVDGGGLAKNIQYF. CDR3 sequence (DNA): TGTGCCAGCAGCTATCGGACAGTCGACGGGGGCGGGCTAGCCAAAAACATTCAGTACTTC.

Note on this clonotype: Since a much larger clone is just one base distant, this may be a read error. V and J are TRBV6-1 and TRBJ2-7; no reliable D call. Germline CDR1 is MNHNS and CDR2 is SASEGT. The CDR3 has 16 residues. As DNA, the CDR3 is TGTACCAGCAGTGATTTGTATTTGCTGGAGCCCTACGAGCAGTACTTC. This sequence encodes CTSSDLYLLEPYEQYF.